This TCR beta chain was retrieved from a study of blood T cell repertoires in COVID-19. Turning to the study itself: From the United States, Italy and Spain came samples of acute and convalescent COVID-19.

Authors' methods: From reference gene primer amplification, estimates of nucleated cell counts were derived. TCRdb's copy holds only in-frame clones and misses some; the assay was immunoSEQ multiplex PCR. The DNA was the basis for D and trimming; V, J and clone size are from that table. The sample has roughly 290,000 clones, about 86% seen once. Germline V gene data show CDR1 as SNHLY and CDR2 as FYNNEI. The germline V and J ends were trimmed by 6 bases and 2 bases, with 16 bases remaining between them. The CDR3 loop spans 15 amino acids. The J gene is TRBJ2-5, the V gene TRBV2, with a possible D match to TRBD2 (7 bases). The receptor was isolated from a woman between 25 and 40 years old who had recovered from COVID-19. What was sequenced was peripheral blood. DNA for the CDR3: TGTGCCAGCAGCGCCTTAGGGGGGGTACAAGAGACCCAGTACTTC. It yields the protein CASSALGGVQETQYF.